Here is one TCR beta chain with its context. These data come from a study of blood T cells in healthy people across ages. PCR was performed a second time for about 7 to 11 cycles using a sample-barcoded 5' primer and a J-beta primer mix. TCRdb redid the calling of the 5' RACE reads with MiXCR, one entry per CDR3 protein. The repertoire holds some 1,800,000 distinct CDR3 sequences, with 39% as singletons. The sequence derives from a human donor in good health. Sequenced: blood.

DNA for the CDR3: TGTGCCAGCAGCCAAGATCAGGGGGGGGTAGCGGGGCTCCAAGAGACCCAGTACTTC. Protein: CASSQDQGGVAGLQETQYF. The chain employs TRBV3-1 and TRBJ2-5, with a possible D match to TRBD2 (8 bases). Germline CDR1 LGHDT, CDR2 YNNKEL (reference sequence). This CDR3 spans 19 amino acids. V lost 0 bases and J lost 1, with 21 bases in between.